This T cell receptor (beta chain) was sequenced in a study of cytomegalovirus exposure and HLA in healthy donors. Study conclusions and caveats: Researchers reported in a later analysis that a missense DCLRE1C variant was tied to TCR beta V- and J-gene trimming.

This clone turned up a few times. Its antigen is as yet unknown. Use of 60 Vbeta and 13 Jbeta primers characterized the PCR. Produced via immunoSEQ multiplex PCR; TCRdb's table is partial and in-frame only. The data contain 150,000 to 200,000 clones, around 81% of them seen just once; the ten biggest clones take up less than 2%. Trimming pared 2 bases from V and 14 bases from J, leaving 24 bases between. Germline V gives CDR1 SGHTA, CDR2 FQGNSA. This CDR3 has 16 residues. Regarding donors, all were healthy bone marrow donors. This TCR was recovered from a man between 18 and 29 years old in good health and CMV-seronegative. Sample: PBMCs. The V call is TRBV7-2, the J call TRBJ1-4; D unclear. CDR3 sequence (DNA): TGTGCCAGCAGCTTACTTTCTCGGCAGGCTAATGCTCGGCTGTTTTTT. It codes for CASSLLSRQANARLFF. The complete variable domain, with remaining parts taken from reference TRBV7-2 and TRBJ1-4, reads GAGVSQSPSNKVTEKGKDVELRCDPISGHTALYWYRQSLGQGLEFLIYFQGNSAPDKSGLPSDRFSAERTGGSVSTLTIQRTQQEDSAVYLCASSLLSRQANARLFFGSGTQLSVL.